This entry lists 8 T cell receptor beta chains sequenced from one sample in a study of cytomegalovirus exposure and HLA in healthy donors. Both 60 Vbeta primers and 13 Jbeta primers went into the PCR. Assay used: immunoSEQ multiplex PCR; TCRdb lists only in-frame clones, some missing. This sample has fewer than 100,000 clones, with around 80% found just once. What was sequenced was PBMCs. The receptor set was obtained from a male donor in good health and CMV-seropositive.

This sequence joins TRBV11-3 and TRBJ2-2; TRBD2 aligns across 7 bases. Germline CDR1 is SGHNT and CDR2 is YENEEA. V trimming: 8 bases; J trimming: 2 bases; junction bases outside the gene matches: 20. The CDR3 extends over 19 amino acids. CDR3 protein: CASGESTSASRLNTGELFF. CDR3 DNA: TGTGCCAGCGGTGAATCAACTAGCGCTTCGCGCCTTAACACCGGGGAGCTGTTTTTT.

This clone is a singleton in its sample. The chain uses TRBV6-6 and TRBJ1-5; D gene uncertain. The CDR3 spans 14 residues. Germline V gives CDR1 MNHNY, CDR2 SVGAGI (reference sequence). V was pared by 2 bases and J by 6 bases, with 11 bases between. The CDR3, as DNA: TGTGCCAGCAGTTACGAAGCCGGCGGTCAGCCCCAGCATTTT. Its translation is CASSYEAGGQPQHF.

Remarks on this clone: This sample includes further DNA sequences coding for the same CDR3. The V gene is TRBV5-1, the J gene TRBJ2-7; 8 bases map to TRBD1. The germline CDR1 and CDR2 sequences are SGHRS and YFSETQ. After removal of 2 bases from V and 3 bases from J, the junction contained 4 bases not matched to a gene. CDR3 length: 14 amino acids. The CDR3 loop is CASSLRQGNYEQYF. The CDR3 DNA is TGCGCCAGCAGCTTAAGACAGGGGAACTACGAGCAGTACTTC.

The chain has TRBV7-9 and TRBJ1-1; 9 bases map to TRBD1. The CDR3 length is 15 residues. Germline V gives CDR1 SEHNR, CDR2 FQNEAQ (reference sequence). V dropped 4 bases and J dropped 5; count of bases not matched to a gene: 8. This CDR3 reads CASSSPGQGGTEAFF. Written as DNA, the CDR3 is TGTGCCAGCAGCTCGCCGGGACAGGGTGGGACTGAAGCTTTCTTT.

The genes are TRBV7-2 and TRBJ1-2, with TRBD1 matching 7 bases. With V trimmed by 4 bases and J by 5 bases, 4 bases remained unmatched. This CDR3 region has 13 residues. Germline V gene data show CDR1 as SGHTA and CDR2 as FQGNSA. CDR3 sequence: CASSSGQFYGYTF. The CDR3 DNA is TGTGCCAGCAGCTCGGGACAGTTTTATGGCTACACCTTC. The full variable domain, rest sourced from reference TRBV7-2 and TRBJ1-2, is GAGVSQSPSNKVTEKGKDVELRCDPISGHTALYWYRQSLGQGLEFLIYFQGNSAPDKSGLPSDRFSAERTGGSVSTLTIQRTQQEDSAVYLCASSSGQFYGYTFGSGTRLTVV.

This clone has only one observation. This chain uses TRBV6-1 with TRBJ2-1, with a weak D call TRBD1 (6 bases). Germline CDR1 MNHNS, CDR2 SASEGT. The CDR3 has 13 amino acids. The germline V and J ends were trimmed by 8 bases and 10 bases, with 18 bases remaining between them. The CDR3 coding sequence is TGTGCCAGCGGGGGCCTCATTCGGCGGGAGCAGTTCTTC. Translation: CASGGLIRREQFF.

V gene TRBV27 combines with J gene TRBJ2-7, with unresolved D. There are 16 residues in the CDR3. The V gene lost 6 bases and the J gene lost 2 bases, with 20 bases spanning the gap. Per germline, CDR1 MNHEY and CDR2 SMNVEV (reference sequence). DNA for the CDR3: TGTGCCAGCAGCAGCCTAAAACGCTGGCGGCCCTACGAGCAGTACTTC. Its protein is CASSSLKRWRPYEQYF.

This clone has only a few counts. J is TRBJ2-3 and V is TRBV7-2, with 7 bases identical to TRBD2. The CDR3 extends over 14 amino acids. Trimming cost V 5 bases and J 6 bases; bases outside gene matches: 8. Germline assignment: CDR1 SGHTA and CDR2 FQGNSA. The CDR3 coding sequence is TGTGCCAGCAGCCCCATGACTAGCAGGGATACGCAGTATTTT. Encoded protein: CASSPMTSRDTQYF.